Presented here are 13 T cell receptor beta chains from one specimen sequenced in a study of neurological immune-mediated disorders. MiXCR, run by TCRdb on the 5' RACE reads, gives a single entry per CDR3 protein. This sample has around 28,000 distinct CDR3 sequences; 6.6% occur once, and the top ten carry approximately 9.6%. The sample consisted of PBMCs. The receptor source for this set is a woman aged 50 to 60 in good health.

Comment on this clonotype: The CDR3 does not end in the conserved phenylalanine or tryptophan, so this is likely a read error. The CDR3: CASSSGIGAPNEQFV. CDR3 DNA: TGTGCCAGCAGTTCCGGGATAGGGGCCCCGAATGAGCAGTTCGTC. The V gene is TRBV2, the J gene TRBJ2-1; D possibly uses TRBD1 or TRBD2 (5 bases each). This CDR3 contains 15 residues. CDR1 and CDR2 from the germline V gene are SNHLY and FYNNEI. V dropped 5 bases and J dropped 7 bases, with 18 bases sitting between them.

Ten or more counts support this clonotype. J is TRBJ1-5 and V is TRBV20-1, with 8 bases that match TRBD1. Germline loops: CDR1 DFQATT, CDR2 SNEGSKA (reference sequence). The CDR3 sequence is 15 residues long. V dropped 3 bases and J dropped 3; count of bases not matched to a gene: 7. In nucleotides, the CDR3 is TGCAGTGCTAGGGGGGGACAGGTCGTCAATCAGCCCCAGCATTTT. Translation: CSARGGQVVNQPQHF.

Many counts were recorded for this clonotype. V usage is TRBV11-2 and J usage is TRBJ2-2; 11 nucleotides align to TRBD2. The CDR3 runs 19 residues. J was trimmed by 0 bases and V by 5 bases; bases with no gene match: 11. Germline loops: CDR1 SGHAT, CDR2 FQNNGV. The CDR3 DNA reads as TGTGCCAGCAGCGGACGACAAAAACTAGCGGGGGCGAACACCGGGGAGCTGTTTTTT. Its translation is CASSGRQKLAGANTGELFF. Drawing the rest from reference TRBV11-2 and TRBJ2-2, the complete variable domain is EAGVAQSPRYKIIEKRQSVAFWCNPISGHATLYWYQQILGQGPKLLIQFQNNGVVDDSQLPKDRFSAERLKGVDSTLKIQPAKLEDSAVYLCASSGRQKLAGANTGELFFGEGSRLTVL.

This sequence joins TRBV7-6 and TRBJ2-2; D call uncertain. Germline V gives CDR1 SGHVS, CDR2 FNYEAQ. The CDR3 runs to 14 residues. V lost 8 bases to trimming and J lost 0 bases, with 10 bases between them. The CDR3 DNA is TGTGCCAGCTTAAACAGCCCGAACACCGGGGAGCTGTTTTTT. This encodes CASLNSPNTGELFF.

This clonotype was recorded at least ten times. The CDR3 DNA is TGCGCCAGCAGCTTTCCCGGGCACAATGAGCAGTTCTTC. Protein product: CASSFPGHNEQFF. The chain recombines TRBV5-1 with TRBJ2-1, with no clear D. Germline loops: CDR1 SGHRS, CDR2 YFSETQ. Trimming cost V 2 bases and J 5 bases, with 8 bases left between them. The CDR3 has 13 residues.

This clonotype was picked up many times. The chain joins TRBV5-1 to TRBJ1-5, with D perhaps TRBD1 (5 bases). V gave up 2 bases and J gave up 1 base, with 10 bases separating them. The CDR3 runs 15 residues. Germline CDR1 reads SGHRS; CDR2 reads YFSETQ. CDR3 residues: CASSFAGESNQPQHF. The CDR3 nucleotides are TGCGCCAGCAGCTTCGCGGGGGAGAGCAATCAGCCCCAGCATTTT.

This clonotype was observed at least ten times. The CDR3 spells CSASELGAGNEQFF. Here the CDR3 DNA reads TGCAGTGCCTCTGAACTAGGTGCTGGCAATGAGCAGTTCTTC. The chain employs TRBV20-1 and TRBJ2-1; TRBD2 might be the D (5 bases). CDR1 and CDR2 from the germline V gene are DFQATT and SNEGSKA (reference sequence). The V and J ends lost 6 bases and 6 bases respectively, with 18 bases between them. The CDR3 runs 14 residues.

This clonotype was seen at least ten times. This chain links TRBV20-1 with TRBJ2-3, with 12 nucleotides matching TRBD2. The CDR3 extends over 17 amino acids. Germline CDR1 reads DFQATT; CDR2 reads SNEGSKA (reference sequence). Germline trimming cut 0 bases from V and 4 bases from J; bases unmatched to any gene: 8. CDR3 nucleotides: TGCAGTGCTAGAGATGTAAAGACTAGCGGGAGTTCAGATACGCAGTATTTT. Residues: CSARDVKTSGSSDTQYF.

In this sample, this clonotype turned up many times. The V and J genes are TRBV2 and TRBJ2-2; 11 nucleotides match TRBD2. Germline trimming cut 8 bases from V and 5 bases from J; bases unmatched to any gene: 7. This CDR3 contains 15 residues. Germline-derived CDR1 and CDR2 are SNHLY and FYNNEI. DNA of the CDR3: TGTGCCAGCTCTCTACTAGCGGGAGAAACCGGGGAGCTGTTTTTT. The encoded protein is CASSLLAGETGELFF.

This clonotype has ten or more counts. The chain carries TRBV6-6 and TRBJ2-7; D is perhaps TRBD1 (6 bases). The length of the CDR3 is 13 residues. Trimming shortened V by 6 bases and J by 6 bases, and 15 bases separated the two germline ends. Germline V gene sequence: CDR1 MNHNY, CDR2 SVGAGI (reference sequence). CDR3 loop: CASRANTGLEQYF. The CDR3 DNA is TGTGCCAGCAGGGCTAATACAGGGCTCGAGCAGTACTTC.

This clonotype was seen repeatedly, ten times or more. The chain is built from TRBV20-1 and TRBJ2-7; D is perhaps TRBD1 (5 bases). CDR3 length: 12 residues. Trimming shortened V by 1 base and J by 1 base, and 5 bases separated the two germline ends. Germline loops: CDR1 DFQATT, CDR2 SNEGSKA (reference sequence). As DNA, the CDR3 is TGCAGTGCTAGAGGACAGTCCTACGAGCAGTACTTC. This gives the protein CSARGQSYEQYF.

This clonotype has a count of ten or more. The CDR3 DNA reads TGTGCCAGCAGCTTGGCAGGGCTGGACGGGGAGCTGTTTTTT. This codes for CASSLAGLDGELFF. The rearrangement uses TRBV5-4 and TRBJ2-2; D might be TRBD1 (5 bases). Trimming took off 0 bases at V and 7 bases at J, with 10 bases between the two ends. Germline V lookup: CDR1 SGHNT, CDR2 YYREEE (reference sequence). CDR3 length: 14 residues.

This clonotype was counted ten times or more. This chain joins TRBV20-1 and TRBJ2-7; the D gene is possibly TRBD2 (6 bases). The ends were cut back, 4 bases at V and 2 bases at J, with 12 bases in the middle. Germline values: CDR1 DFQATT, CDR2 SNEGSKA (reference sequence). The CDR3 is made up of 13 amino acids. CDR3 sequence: CSATGVGTYEQYF. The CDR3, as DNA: TGCAGTGCTACGGGGGTAGGGACCTACGAGCAGTACTTC.